These 2 T cell receptor beta chains were all obtained from the same sample, sequenced in a study of blood T cell repertoires in COVID-19. Assay: immunoSEQ multiplex PCR; the TCRdb copy retains only in-frame clones and omits some. The table shows roughly 410,000 clones, with 80% to 90% occurring only once. The sequencing input was peripheral blood. The origin of the receptors is an older woman with COVID-19, enrolled during active disease.

The CDR3 sequence: CASSLQGAVGAFF. CDR3 DNA: TGTGCCAGCAGTCTACAGGGGGCGGTGGGAGCTTTCTTT. The chain has TRBV28 and TRBJ1-1; 9 bases align to TRBD1. The V gene's germline CDR1 is MDHEN and CDR2 SYDVKM. This CDR3 has 13 residues. Trimming removed 5 bases from V and 10 bases from J; junction bases left unmatched: 8. The full variable domain, rest sourced from reference TRBV28 and TRBJ1-1, is DVKVTQSSRYLVKRTGEKVFLECVQDMDHENMFWYRQDPGLGLRLIYFSYDVKMKEKGDIPEGYSVSREKKERFSLILESASTNQTSMYLCASSLQGAVGAFFGQGTRLTVV.

The chain recombines TRBV11-1 with TRBJ1-3; D is unclear. There are 13 residues in the CDR3. Deletions cut 7 bases from V and 0 bases from J, with 7 bases between. In germline, CDR1 is SGHAT, CDR2 FQDESV (reference sequence). CDR3 nucleotides: TGTGCCAGCAAGAGTATCTCTGGAAACACCATATATTTT. Encoded protein: CASKSISGNTIYF.